These 30 T cell receptor beta chains were sequenced from one sample in a study of T cell responses to AZD1222 COVID-19 vaccine. The repertoire was sequenced with immunoSEQ multiplex PCR; TCRdb's copy has only in-frame clones and lacks some. Of 100,000 to 150,000 clones in the sample, more than 85% are singletons; the top ten hold 1.5% to 2%. Sequenced material: peripheral blood, taken 28 days after the second AZD1222 dose. The receptors were gathered from an adult who received the AZD1222 COVID-19 vaccine.

This chain links TRBV30 with TRBJ1-4; TRBD1 might be the D (5 bases). The CDR3 spans 14 residues. From germline, CDR1 is GTSNPN and CDR2 SVGIG (reference sequence). The ends were cut back, 0 bases at V and 6 bases at J, with 11 bases in the middle. CDR3: CAWSVTAGDEKLFF. CDR3 DNA: TGTGCCTGGAGTGTGACAGCTGGGGATGAAAAACTGTTTTTT.

This sequence joins TRBV7-6 and TRBJ2-3; the match to TRBD1 covers 8 bases. Germline CDR1 SGHVS, CDR2 FNYEAQ. The V and J ends lost 5 bases and 6 bases, in that order; junction bases with no gene match: 10. The CDR3 consists of 15 residues. CDR3 in DNA: TGTGCCAGCAGCAAAGCCGGGCAGGGGGCGGATACGCAGTATTTT. Amino acids: CASSKAGQGADTQYF.

CDR3: CASTGLAGGWNEQYV. The DNA of the CDR3 is TGTGCCAGCACCGGACTAGCGGGGGGGTGGAACGAGCAGTACGTC. The rearrangement uses TRBV2 and TRBJ2-7, with TRBD2 identical over 15 bases. The CDR3 runs to 15 residues. Germline assignment: CDR1 SNHLY and CDR2 FYNNEI. Trimming cost V 7 bases and J 5 bases; bases outside gene matches: 6.

This clone occurred once. This sequence joins TRBV19 and TRBJ1-1; 9 positions agree with TRBD1. V lost 3 bases to trimming and J lost 5 bases; unmatched junction nucleotides: 4. Germline values: CDR1 LNHDA, CDR2 SQIVND (reference sequence). CDR3 length: 14 amino acids. DNA of the CDR3: TGTGCCAGTAGTATTGGGGACAGGGTGACTGAAGCTTTCTTT. This translates into CASSIGDRVTEAFF.

The chain recombines TRBV30 with TRBJ1-3; 9 bases align to TRBD1. V dropped 2 bases and J dropped 4; count of bases not matched to a gene: 3. The V gene's germline CDR1 is GTSNPN and CDR2 SVGIG (reference sequence). CDR3 size: 14 residues. The CDR3 bases are TGTGCCTGGAGTACAGGGGGCTCGGGAAACACCATATATTTT. It translates to CAWSTGGSGNTIYF.

This clone was detected only once. The J gene is TRBJ1-2, the V gene TRBV24-1, with 8 nucleotides matching TRBD1. The CDR3 covers 14 residues. Germline V gene lookup returns CDR1 KGHDR and CDR2 SFDVKD. V was pared by 0 bases and J by 7 bases, with 3 bases of the junction left unmatched. This chain's CDR3 is CATSDLQGAGGYTF. CDR3 coding DNA: TGTGCCACCAGTGATTTGCAGGGGGCGGGTGGCTACACCTTC.

The chain employs TRBV6-1 and TRBJ2-5; D possibly corresponds to TRBD1 (5 bases). The CDR3 runs 15 residues. CDR1 MNHNS and CDR2 SASEGT come from the germline V gene. V was pared by 1 base and J by 0 bases, with 9 bases between. CDR3 residues: CASSEGDRNQETQYF. In DNA, the CDR3 is TGTGCCAGCAGTGAAGGAGACAGAAACCAAGAGACCCAGTACTTC.

The chain links TRBV5-1 to TRBJ2-3; D is tentatively TRBD1 or TRBD2 (5 bases each). Trimming shortened V by 0 bases and J by 5 bases, and 13 bases separated the two germline ends. The CDR3 spans 15 residues. Germline V gives CDR1 SGHRS, CDR2 YFSETQ. The CDR3 protein is CASSLAGTFLDTQYF. CDR3 coding DNA: TGCGCCAGCAGCTTGGCGGGGACGTTCTTAGATACGCAGTATTTT.

This chain joins TRBV11-2 and TRBJ1-5; D might be TRBD1 (6 bases). This CDR3 is built from 16 residues. Germline V lookup: CDR1 SGHAT, CDR2 FQNNGV. Trimming took off 5 bases at V and 2 bases at J, with 16 bases between the two ends. CDR3 sequence (DNA): TGTGCCAGCAGCCTGGCAGGGGTTGGAGGCAATCAGCCCCAGCATTTT. Its translation: CASSLAGVGGNQPQHF.

The chain recombines TRBV7-9 with TRBJ2-3; 13 bases agree with TRBD2. The CDR3 is 18 amino acids. Trimming cost V 5 bases and J 7 bases; bases outside gene matches: 15. Germline V gene sequence: CDR1 SEHNR, CDR2 FQNEAQ (reference sequence). The DNA for the CDR3 is TGTGCCAGCAGCCTGCGGACGGGACTAGCGGGATTCCCGAATACGCAGTATTTT. This codes for CASSLRTGLAGFPNTQYF.

This chain uses TRBV7-9 with TRBJ1-3, with TRBD1 matching over 7 bases. The trim removed 3 bases at V and 4 bases at J, leaving 3 bases unmatched. CDR3 length equals 14 residues. Germline assignment: CDR1 SEHNR and CDR2 FQNEAQ (reference sequence). CDR3 amino acids: CASSFQGVGNTIYF. In DNA, the CDR3 is TGTGCCAGCAGCTTTCAGGGGGTCGGAAACACCATATATTTT.

The J gene is TRBJ2-7, the V gene TRBV6-2 or TRBV6-3, with D maybe TRBD2 (5 bases). V lost 2 bases and J 2 bases, leaving 19 bases between the germline ends. CDR3 size: 17 residues. CDR1 and CDR2 from the germline V gene are MNHEY and SVGEGT. The CDR3 region has the DNA TGTGCCAGCAGTTACCAGCCCGAGGGCCAAGAGGCCTACGAGCAGTACGTC. Its protein is CASSYQPEGQEAYEQYV.

The J gene is TRBJ1-6, the V gene TRBV10-2; no clear D gene. The CDR3 length is 13 residues. The germline V gene has CDR1 WSHSY and CDR2 SAAADI. Trimming took off 1 base at V and 7 bases at J, with 5 bases between the two ends. This CDR3 reads CASSEWPNSPLHF. The CDR3 DNA reads as TGCGCCAGCAGTGAGTGGCCGAATTCACCCCTCCACTTT.

The chain couples TRBV9 to TRBJ2-5; D is possibly TRBD2 (5 bases). The CDR3 length is 14 residues. The V end was cut by 2 bases, the J end by 5 bases, with 13 bases between. Germline-derived CDR1 and CDR2 are SGDLS and YYNGEE. CDR3 bases: TGTGCCAGCAGCGTTTCCCGGGGTAGGGAGACCCAGTACTTC. It yields the protein CASSVSRGRETQYF.

The J gene is TRBJ1-4, the V gene TRBV7-9, with D possibly being TRBD1 (6 bases). Germline-derived CDR1 and CDR2 are SEHNR and FQNEAQ (reference sequence). Between the trimmed V and J ends, which lost 6 bases and 5 bases, there was a span of 13 bases. This CDR3 comprises 14 residues. DNA of the CDR3: TGTGCCAGCAGTCGGACAGCTAGCAATGAAAAACTGTTTTTT. It codes for CASSRTASNEKLFF.

The V gene is TRBV28, the J gene TRBJ2-7; 9 bases match TRBD2. The CDR3 length is 14 residues. With V trimmed by 2 bases and J by 4 bases, 3 bases remained unmatched. CDR1 is MDHEN and CDR2 is SYDVKM in the germline V gene. The CDR3 region is CASSLAGGPYEQYV. The DNA for the CDR3 is TGTGCCAGCAGTTTAGCGGGAGGGCCTTACGAGCAGTACGTC.

V and J are TRBV6-1 and TRBJ2-1; 13 bases align to TRBD2. There are 16 residues in the CDR3. Germline CDR1 and CDR2: MNHNS and SASEGT. V trimming: 4 bases; J trimming: 6 bases; junction bases outside the gene matches: 6. CDR3 DNA sequence: TGTGCCAGCAGTGGATTAACTAGCGGGAGGGGCAATGAGCAGTTCTTC. Translating gives CASSGLTSGRGNEQFF.

This sequence joins TRBV7-9 and TRBJ1-5; 9 bases are shared with TRBD1. Unmatched junction bases numbered 3, after V lost 5 bases and J lost 4 bases. Germline lookup yields CDR1 SEHNR and CDR2 FQNEAQ (reference sequence). CDR3 length equals 14 residues. This chain's CDR3 is CASSTGTGNQPQHF. The CDR3, as DNA: TGTGCCAGCAGCACCGGGACAGGGAATCAGCCCCAGCATTTT.

This chain connects TRBV6-5 to TRBJ2-1; D remains ambiguous. CDR3 size: 11 residues. Between the trimmed V and J ends, which lost 6 bases and 13 bases, there was a span of 13 bases. CDR1 and CDR2 from the germline V gene are MNHEY and SVGAGI. CDR3 amino acids: CASSPRKTQFF. The CDR3 DNA is TGTGCCAGCAGCCCCAGGAAGACTCAGTTCTTC.

On this clone itself: Other DNA sequences in the same sample also yield this CDR3. V usage is TRBV13 and J usage is TRBJ1-1; D is uncertain. Trimming shortened V by 5 bases and J by 2 bases, and 9 bases separated the two germline ends. CDR1 and CDR2 (germline): PRHDT, FYEKMQ (reference sequence). The CDR3 runs to 13 residues. CDR3 DNA: TGTGCCAGCAGCCTTCCCCCTAACACTGAAGCTTTCTTT. Protein product: CASSLPPNTEAFF.

J is TRBJ1-5 and V is TRBV28, with D perhaps TRBD1 (6 bases). The germline V gene encodes CDR1 MDHEN and CDR2 SYDVKM. Trimming pared 3 bases from V and 9 bases from J, leaving 15 bases between. The CDR3 runs 14 residues. CDR3 region: CASSFRGGILPQHF. The CDR3 region has the DNA TGTGCCAGCAGTTTCCGGGGGGGCATTTTGCCCCAGCATTTT.

V usage is TRBV5-6 and J usage is TRBJ1-2; D remains ambiguous. Germline values: CDR1 SGHDT, CDR2 YYEEEE. The CDR3 length is 15 residues. V lost 0 bases to trimming and J lost 3 bases, with 12 bases between them. CDR3 nucleotide sequence: TGTGCCAGCAGCTTGGGGGGTAGAATTCACTATGGCTACACCTTC. This encodes CASSLGGRIHYGYTF.

The DNA for the CDR3 is TGTGCCAGCAGCTTATCTCTCCGGTGGGGGGATACGCAGTATTTT. Protein: CASSLSLRWGDTQYF. The chain has TRBV7-2 and TRBJ2-3, with D perhaps TRBD1 or TRBD2 (5 bases each). From germline, CDR1 is SGHTA and CDR2 FQGNSA. The CDR3 runs 15 residues. Trimming took off 2 bases at V and 6 bases at J, with 15 bases between the two ends.

V and J are TRBV27 and TRBJ2-5; TRBD2 aligns across 8 bases. Germline V gives CDR1 MNHEY, CDR2 SMNVEV (reference sequence). The ends lost 6 bases at V and 4 bases at J; junction bases unmatched: 10. This CDR3 comprises 15 residues. The chain's CDR3 is CASRSLSGSGETQYF. In nucleotides, the CDR3 is TGTGCCAGCAGATCCCTGAGCGGGAGTGGAGAGACCCAGTACTTC.

CDR3 protein: CASSFQGVEGYTF. In DNA form, the CDR3 reads TGTGCCAGCAGCTTCCAGGGGGTAGAAGGCTACACCTTC. V and J are TRBV7-2 and TRBJ1-2; 7 nucleotides agree with TRBD1. The CDR3 has 13 amino acids. The V gene's germline CDR1 is SGHTA and CDR2 FQGNSA. The V gene end was trimmed by 3 bases and the J gene end by 8 bases; junction bases not matched to a gene: 6.

In this sample, this clone turned up a few times. The chain joins TRBV23-1 to TRBJ1-1; TRBD1 is a possible D gene (5 bases). TRBV23-1 is assigned to the ORF class and has an uncertain function. The CDR3 consists of 16 residues. Trimming took off 4 bases at V and 11 bases at J, with 26 bases between the two ends. CDR3 loop: CASSRGVTGLRWGAFF. The CDR3 coding sequence is TGCGCCAGCAGTCGGGGGGTCACGGGGCTCAGGTGGGGCGCTTTCTTT.

With regard to this clone: Relative to the germline gene, one junction end is altered; a read error may explain this. The chain joins TRBV7-7 to TRBJ2-3; 10 bases match TRBD2. Germline lookup yields CDR1 SSHAT and CDR2 FNYEAQ (reference sequence). The CDR3 is made up of 15 amino acids. Here the CDR3 reads CASSRTSGFTDTQYF. Here the CDR3 DNA reads TGTGCTAGCAGCCGGACTAGCGGCTTCACAGATACGCAGTATTTT.

The chain combines TRBV4-2 with TRBJ2-2; D not resolved. Trimming took 3 bases from V and 7 from J, leaving 15 bases between them. This CDR3 region has 15 residues. Germline V gene sequence: CDR1 LGHNA, CDR2 YNFKEQ. DNA of the CDR3: TGTGCCAGCAGCCAGGGAATCCAGGATGGCGGGGAGCTGTTTTTT. Translation gives CASSQGIQDGGELFF.

The chain recombines TRBV5-5 with TRBJ1-3, with D hard to call. V was shortened by 2 bases and J by 3 bases, with 3 bases between the two germline ends. The V gene's germline CDR1 is SGHKS and CDR2 YYEKEE (reference sequence). The CDR3 spans 12 residues. The CDR3 here is CASSFGGNTIYF. The CDR3 DNA sequence: TGTGCCAGCAGCTTCGGTGGAAACACCATATATTTT. The full variable domain, its missing parts supplied by reference TRBV5-5 and TRBJ1-3, is DAGVTQSPTHLIKTRGQQVTLRCSPISGHKSVSWYQQVLGQGPQFIFQYYEKEERGRGNFPDRFSARQFPNYSSELNVNALLLGDSALYLCASSFGGNTIYFGEGSWLTVV.

The chain carries TRBV3-1 (or the pseudogene TRBV3-2) and TRBJ1-5; D gene unclear. V lost 1 base, J lost 9 bases, and 10 bases lay in between. The CDR3 has 13 amino acids. Germline CDR1 is LGHDT and CDR2 is YNNKEL (reference sequence). CDR3 nucleotide sequence: TGTGCCAGCAGCCAAGGGTCAGTTGGGCCCCAGCATTTT. Translating it yields CASSQGSVGPQHF.